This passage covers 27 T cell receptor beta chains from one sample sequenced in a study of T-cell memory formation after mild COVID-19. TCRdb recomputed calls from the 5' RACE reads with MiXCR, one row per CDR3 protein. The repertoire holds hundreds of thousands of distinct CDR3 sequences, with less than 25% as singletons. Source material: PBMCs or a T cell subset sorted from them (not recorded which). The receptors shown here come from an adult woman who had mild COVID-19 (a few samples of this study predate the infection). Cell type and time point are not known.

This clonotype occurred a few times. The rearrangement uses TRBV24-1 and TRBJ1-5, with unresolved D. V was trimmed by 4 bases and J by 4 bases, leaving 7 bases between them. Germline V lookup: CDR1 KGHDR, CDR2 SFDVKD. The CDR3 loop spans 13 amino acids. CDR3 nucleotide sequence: TGTGCCACCAGTGAACATAAGAATCAGCCCCAGCATTTT. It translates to CATSEHKNQPQHF.

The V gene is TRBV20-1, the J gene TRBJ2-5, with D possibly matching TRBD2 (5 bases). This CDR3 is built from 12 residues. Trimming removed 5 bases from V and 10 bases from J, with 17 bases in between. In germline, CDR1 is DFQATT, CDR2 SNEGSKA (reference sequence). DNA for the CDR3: TGCAGTGCTCTTACACGGGGAGAGGGCCAGTACTTC. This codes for CSALTRGEGQYF.

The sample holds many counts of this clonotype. The CDR3 sequence is CASGLAAHTGELFF. Written as DNA, the CDR3 is TGTGCCAGCGGACTAGCGGCACACACCGGGGAGCTGTTTTTT. The rearrangement joins TRBV12-3 or TRBV12-4 to TRBJ2-2, with 10 positions matching TRBD2. V was pared by 8 bases and J by 3 bases, with 3 bases of the junction left unmatched. The CDR3 is made up of 14 amino acids.

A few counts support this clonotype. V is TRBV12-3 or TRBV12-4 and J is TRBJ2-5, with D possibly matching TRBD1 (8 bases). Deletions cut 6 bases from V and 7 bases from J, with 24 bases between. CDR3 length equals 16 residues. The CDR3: CASSHGQGGGSGTQYF. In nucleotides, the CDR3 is TGTGCCAGCAGCCATGGACAGGGAGGGGGATCGGGGACCCAGTACTTC.

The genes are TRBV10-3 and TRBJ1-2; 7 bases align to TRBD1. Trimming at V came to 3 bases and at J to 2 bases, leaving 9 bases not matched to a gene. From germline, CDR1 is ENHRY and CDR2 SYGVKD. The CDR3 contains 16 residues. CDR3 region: CAISDLTGIGNYGYTF. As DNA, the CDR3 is TGTGCCATCAGTGACCTGACAGGGATCGGAAACTATGGCTACACCTTC.

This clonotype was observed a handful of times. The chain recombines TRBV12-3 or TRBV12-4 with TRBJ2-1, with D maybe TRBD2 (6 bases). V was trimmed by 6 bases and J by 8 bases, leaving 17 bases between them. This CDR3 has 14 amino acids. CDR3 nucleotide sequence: TGTGCCAGCAGCCCCGAGTTAGCGGCGTATGAGCAGTTCTTC. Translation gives CASSPELAAYEQFF.

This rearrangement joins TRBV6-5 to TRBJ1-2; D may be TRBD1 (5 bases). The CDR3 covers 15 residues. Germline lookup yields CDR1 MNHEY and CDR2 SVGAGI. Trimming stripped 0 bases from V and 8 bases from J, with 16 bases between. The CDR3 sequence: CASSYSGRSDRGYTF. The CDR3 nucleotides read TGTGCCAGCAGTTACTCGGGGAGGAGTGACAGAGGCTACACCTTC.

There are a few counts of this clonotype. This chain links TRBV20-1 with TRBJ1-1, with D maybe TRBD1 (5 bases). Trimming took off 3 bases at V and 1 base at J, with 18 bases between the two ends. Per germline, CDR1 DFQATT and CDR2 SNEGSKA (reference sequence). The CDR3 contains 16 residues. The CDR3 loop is CSARTGVRVRNTEAFF. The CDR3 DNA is TGCAGTGCTAGGACGGGGGTACGTGTAAGGAACACTGAAGCTTTCTTT.

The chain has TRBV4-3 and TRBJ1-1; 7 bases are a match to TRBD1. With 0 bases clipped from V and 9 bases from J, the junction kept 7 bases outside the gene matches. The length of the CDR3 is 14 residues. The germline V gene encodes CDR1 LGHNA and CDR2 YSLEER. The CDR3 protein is CASSQDRGTAKAFF. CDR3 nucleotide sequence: TGCGCCAGCAGCCAAGATAGAGGGACAGCAAAAGCTTTCTTT.

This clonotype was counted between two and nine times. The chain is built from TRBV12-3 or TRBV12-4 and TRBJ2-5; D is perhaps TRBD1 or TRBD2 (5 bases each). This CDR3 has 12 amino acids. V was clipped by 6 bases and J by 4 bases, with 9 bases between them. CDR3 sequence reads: CASSRGVETQYF. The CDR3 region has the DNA TGTGCCAGCAGCCGAGGGGTAGAGACCCAGTACTTC.

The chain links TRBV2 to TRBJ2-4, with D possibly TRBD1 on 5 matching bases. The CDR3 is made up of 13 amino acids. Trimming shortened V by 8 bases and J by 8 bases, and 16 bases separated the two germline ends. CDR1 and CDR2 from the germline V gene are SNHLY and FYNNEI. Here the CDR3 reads CASQGATSDIQYF. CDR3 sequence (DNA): TGTGCCAGCCAAGGGGCTACCTCTGACATTCAGTACTTC.

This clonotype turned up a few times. This CDR3 reads CATSTTRGRETGELFF. The CDR3 coding sequence is TGTGCCACCAGTACAACACGGGGGCGGGAAACCGGGGAGCTGTTTTTT. The chain uses TRBV24-1 and TRBJ2-2; perhaps D is TRBD1 or TRBD2 (6 bases each). The V gene's germline CDR1 is KGHDR and CDR2 SFDVKD. CDR3 length: 16 amino acids. Deletions cut 6 bases from V and 5 bases from J, with 18 bases between.

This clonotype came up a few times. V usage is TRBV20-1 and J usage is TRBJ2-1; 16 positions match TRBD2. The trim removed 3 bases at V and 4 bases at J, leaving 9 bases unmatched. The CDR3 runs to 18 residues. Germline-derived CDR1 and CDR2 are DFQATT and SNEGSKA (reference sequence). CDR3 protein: CSASPSGLAGGPYNEQFF. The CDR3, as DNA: TGCAGTGCTAGCCCCTCGGGACTAGCGGGAGGGCCGTACAATGAGCAGTTCTTC.

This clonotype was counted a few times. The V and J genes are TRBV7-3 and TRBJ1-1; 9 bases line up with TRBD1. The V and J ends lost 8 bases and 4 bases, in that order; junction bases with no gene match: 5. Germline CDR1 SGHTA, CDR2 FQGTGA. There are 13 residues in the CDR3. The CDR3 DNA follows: TGTGCCAGCGCACAGGGGGCGCGCACTGAAGCTTTCTTT. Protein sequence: CASAQGARTEAFF.

The CDR3 loop is CASRSSIEQFF. CDR3 in DNA: TGTGCCAGCAGGTCTAGCATTGAGCAGTTCTTC. The rearrangement links TRBV7-9 to TRBJ2-1; possible D gene TRBD2, 5 bases. The CDR3 has 11 amino acids. Trimming removed 6 bases from V and 9 bases from J, with 9 bases in between. Per the germline V gene, CDR1 is SEHNR and CDR2 is FQNEAQ (reference sequence).

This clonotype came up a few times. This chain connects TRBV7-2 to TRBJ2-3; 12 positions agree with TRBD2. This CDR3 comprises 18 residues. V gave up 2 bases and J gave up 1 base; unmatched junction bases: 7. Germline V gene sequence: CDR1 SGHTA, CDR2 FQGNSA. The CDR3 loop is CASSLSSSSGRGTDTQYF. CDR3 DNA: TGTGCCAGCAGCTTAAGTTCGTCTAGCGGGAGGGGCACAGATACGCAGTATTTT.

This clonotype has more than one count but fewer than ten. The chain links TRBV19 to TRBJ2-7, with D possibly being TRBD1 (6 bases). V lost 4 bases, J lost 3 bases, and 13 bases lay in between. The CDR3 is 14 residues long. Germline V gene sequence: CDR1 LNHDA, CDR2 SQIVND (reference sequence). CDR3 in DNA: TGTGCCAGTAGTACCCGGGACAAGAACTACGAGCAGTACTTC. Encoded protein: CASSTRDKNYEQYF.

CDR3 in amino acids: CASSMRESVYEQYF. Here the CDR3 DNA reads TGTGCCAGTAGTATGAGGGAATCGGTCTACGAGCAGTACTTC. The gene calls are TRBV19 and TRBJ2-7; D is perhaps TRBD2 (5 bases). From germline, CDR1 is LNHDA and CDR2 SQIVND (reference sequence). V was shortened by 3 bases and J by 3 bases, with 12 bases between the two germline ends. CDR3 length equals 14 residues. The variable domain in full, with the rest retrieved from reference TRBV19 and TRBJ2-7, is DGGITQSPKYLFRKEGQNVTLSCEQNLNHDAMYWYRQDPGQGLRLIYYSQIVNDFQKGDIAEGYSVSREKKESFPLTVTSAQKNPTAFYLCASSMRESVYEQYFGPGTRLTVT.

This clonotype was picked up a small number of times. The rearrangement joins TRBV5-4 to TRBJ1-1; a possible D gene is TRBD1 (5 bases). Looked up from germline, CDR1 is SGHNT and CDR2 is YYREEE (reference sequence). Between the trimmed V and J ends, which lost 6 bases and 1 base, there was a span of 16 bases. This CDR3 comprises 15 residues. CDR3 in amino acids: CASTDTGAGNTEAFF. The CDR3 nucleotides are TGTGCCAGCACTGATACTGGGGCGGGGAACACTGAAGCTTTCTTT. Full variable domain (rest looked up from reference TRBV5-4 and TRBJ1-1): ETGVTQSPTHLIKTRGQQVTLRCSSQSGHNTVSWYQQALGQGPQFIFQYYREEENGRGNFPPRFSGLQFPNYSSELNVNALELDDSALYLCASTDTGAGNTEAFFGQGTRLTVV.

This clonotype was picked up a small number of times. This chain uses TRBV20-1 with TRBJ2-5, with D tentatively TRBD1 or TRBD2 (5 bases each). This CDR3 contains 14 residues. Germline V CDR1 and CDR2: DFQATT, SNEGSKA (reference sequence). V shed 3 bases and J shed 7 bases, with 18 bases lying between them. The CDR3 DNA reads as TGCAGTGCTAGGGGGGACGGGATGGTTTGGACCCAGTACTTC. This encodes CSARGDGMVWTQYF.

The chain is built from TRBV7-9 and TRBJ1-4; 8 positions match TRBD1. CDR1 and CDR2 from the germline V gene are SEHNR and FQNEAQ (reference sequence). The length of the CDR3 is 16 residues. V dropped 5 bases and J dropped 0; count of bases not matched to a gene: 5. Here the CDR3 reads CASSPNRGTTNEKLFF. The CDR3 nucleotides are TGTGCCAGCAGCCCAAACAGGGGGACAACTAATGAAAAACTGTTTTTT. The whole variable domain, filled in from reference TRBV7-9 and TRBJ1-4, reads DTGVSQNPRHKITKRGQNVTFRCDPISEHNRLYWYRQTLGQGPEFLTYFQNEAQLEKSRLLSDRFSAERPKGSFSTLEIQRTEQGDSAMYLCASSPNRGTTNEKLFFGSGTQLSVL.

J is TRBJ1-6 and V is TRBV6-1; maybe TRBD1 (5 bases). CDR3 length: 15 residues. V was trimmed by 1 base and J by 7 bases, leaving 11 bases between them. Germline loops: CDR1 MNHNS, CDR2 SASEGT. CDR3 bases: TGTGCCAGCAGTGAAGTGGGGGGGGGGAATTCACCCCTCCACTTT. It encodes CASSEVGGGNSPLHF.

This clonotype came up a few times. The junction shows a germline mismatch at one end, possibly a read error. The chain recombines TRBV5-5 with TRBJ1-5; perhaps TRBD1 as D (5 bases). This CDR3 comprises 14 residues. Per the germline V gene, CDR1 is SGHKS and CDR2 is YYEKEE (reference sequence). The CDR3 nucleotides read TGTGCCAGCAGCTTGAGGGGCGGCAATCCGCCCCAGCATTTT. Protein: CASSLRGGNPPQHF.

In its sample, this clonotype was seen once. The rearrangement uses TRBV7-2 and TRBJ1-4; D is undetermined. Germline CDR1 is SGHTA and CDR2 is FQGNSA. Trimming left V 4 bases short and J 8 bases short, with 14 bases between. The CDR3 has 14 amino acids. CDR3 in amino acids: CASSSDYPAEKLFF. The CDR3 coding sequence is TGTGCCAGCAGCTCAGACTATCCCGCAGAAAAACTGTTTTTT.

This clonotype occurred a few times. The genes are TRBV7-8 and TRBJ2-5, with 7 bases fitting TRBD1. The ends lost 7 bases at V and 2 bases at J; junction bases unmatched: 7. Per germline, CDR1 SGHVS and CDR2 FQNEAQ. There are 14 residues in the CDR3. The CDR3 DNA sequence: TGTGCCAGCATCCCCTTGGGACAGCAAGAGACCCAGTACTTC. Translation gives CASIPLGQQETQYF.

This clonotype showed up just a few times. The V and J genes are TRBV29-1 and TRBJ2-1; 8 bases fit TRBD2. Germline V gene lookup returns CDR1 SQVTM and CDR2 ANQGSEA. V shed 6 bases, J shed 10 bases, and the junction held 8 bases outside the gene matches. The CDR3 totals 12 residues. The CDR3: CSVNAGGGEQFF. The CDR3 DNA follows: TGCAGCGTCAACGCGGGGGGCGGCGAGCAGTTCTTC.

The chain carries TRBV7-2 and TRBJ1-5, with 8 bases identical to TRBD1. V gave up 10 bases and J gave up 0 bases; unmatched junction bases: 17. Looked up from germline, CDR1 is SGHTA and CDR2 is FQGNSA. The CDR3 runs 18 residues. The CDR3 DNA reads TGTGCCATGGGTCGGGGAGACAGGGGACTTTATAGCAATCAGCCCCAGCATTTT. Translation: CAMGRGDRGLYSNQPQHF.